Each of the 32 T cell receptor beta chains below was sequenced from the same sample in a study of T cells in Graves' hyperthyroidism and ophthalmopathy. Amplification yielded TCR beta CDR3 regions, with RNA transcripts as the source. A set of HTBI primers served as the primers for a first-round RT-PCR of the TCR CDR3. TCRdb processed the multiplex PCR reads anew with MiXCR; each CDR3 protein has one entry. This table holds about 300,000 distinct CDR3 sequences, 25% found once. Input material: blood. Receptors originate from a man between 40 and 49 years old with Graves' hyperthyroidism that later progressed to Graves' ophthalmopathy.

Many counts were recorded for this clonotype. The chain is built from TRBV6-2 or TRBV6-3 and TRBJ2-7; a weak D match, TRBD1 (6 bases). V was clipped by 3 bases and J by 0 bases, with 9 bases between them. CDR1 is MNHEY and CDR2 is SVGEGT in the germline V gene. The CDR3 is 14 residues long. The CDR3: CASSYGQSSYEQYF. CDR3 coding DNA: TGTGCCAGCAGTTATGGACAGTCCTCCTACGAGCAGTACTTC.

In its sample, this clonotype was seen many times. This sequence joins TRBV5-6 and TRBJ2-7; weak D call: TRBD2 (6 bases). From germline, CDR1 is SGHDT and CDR2 YYEEEE. V shed 3 bases and J shed 3 bases, with 13 bases lying between them. The CDR3 length is 14 residues. CDR3: CASSSPGLIYEQYF. The CDR3 DNA reads as TGTGCCAGCAGCTCGCCAGGACTAATCTACGAGCAGTACTTC.

This clonotype was observed many times. V is TRBV12-3 or TRBV12-4 and J is TRBJ1-5; 9 positions agree with TRBD1. The CDR3 covers 14 residues. The V gene end was trimmed by 4 bases and the J gene end by 5 bases; junction bases not matched to a gene: 3. The CDR3 nucleotides are TGTGCCAGCAGTTGGGACAGGGCCTATCAGCCCCAGCATTTT. Its protein is CASSWDRAYQPQHF.

This clonotype has at least ten counts. The rearrangement uses TRBV28 and TRBJ2-2, with 11 bases lining up with TRBD2. This CDR3 region has 16 residues. V was clipped by 7 bases and J by 2 bases; unmatched bases: 6. CDR1 MDHEN and CDR2 SYDVKM come from the germline V gene. Here the CDR3 reads CASNPGLAVNTGELFF. CDR3 DNA: TGTGCCAGCAACCCGGGACTAGCGGTAAACACCGGGGAGCTGTTTTTT. Based on the CDR3 plus reference TRBV28 and TRBJ2-2, the full variable domain is DVKVTQSSRYLVKRTGEKVFLECVQDMDHENMFWYRQDPGLGLRLIYFSYDVKMKEKGDIPEGYSVSREKKERFSLILESASTNQTSMYLCASNPGLAVNTGELFFGEGSRLTVL.

This clonotype was recorded many times. The V and J genes are TRBV6-5 and TRBJ2-7; D gene unclear. V shed 8 bases and J shed 0 bases, with 5 bases lying between them. From germline, CDR1 is MNHEY and CDR2 SVGAGI. The CDR3 sequence is 11 residues long. This CDR3 is CASAPSYEQYF. As DNA, the CDR3 is TGTGCCAGCGCACCCTCCTACGAGCAGTACTTC.

The sample holds a few counts of this clonotype. The genes are TRBV6-1 and TRBJ1-5; D not resolved. CDR1 and CDR2 (germline): MNHNS, SASEGT. Deletions cut 5 bases from V and 2 bases from J, with 19 bases between. The CDR3 loop spans 17 amino acids. For the CDR3, the DNA is TGTGCCAGCAGTAAGTCACGGGGAGAAGGTGGCAATCAGCCCCAGCATTTT. The encoded protein is CASSKSRGEGGNQPQHF.

This clonotype was observed at least ten times. The CDR3 sequence: CASSPRLAGDHTGELFF. CDR3 in DNA: TGTGCCAGCAGCCCGCGACTAGCGGGAGATCACACCGGGGAGCTGTTTTTT. This rearrangement joins TRBV9 to TRBJ2-2; 12 bases align to TRBD2. V gave up 4 bases and J gave up 3 bases; unmatched junction bases: 7. The germline gives CDR1 SGDLS, CDR2 YYNGEE. The CDR3 spans 17 residues.

This clonotype showed up just once. J is TRBJ2-5 and V is TRBV28; TRBD2 matches 8 bases. Unmatched junction bases numbered 1, after V lost 2 bases and J lost 2 bases. The CDR3 contains 14 residues. The germline V gene has CDR1 MDHEN and CDR2 SYDVKM. In nucleotides, the CDR3 is TGTGCCAGCAGTTTAATAGCGGGGCAAGAGACCCAGTACTTC. Translated, it gives CASSLIAGQETQYF.

This clonotype was recorded at least ten times. The chain combines TRBV11-2 with TRBJ2-5, with D uncertain. The CDR3 extends over 14 amino acids. The V and J ends lost 5 bases and 4 bases respectively, with 14 bases between them. Germline CDR1 is SGHAT and CDR2 is FQNNGV. This CDR3 is CASSGVVRLETQYF. CDR3 in DNA: TGTGCCAGCAGCGGAGTAGTTCGCCTAGAGACCCAGTACTTC.

The V and J genes are TRBV30 and TRBJ2-1, with D maybe TRBD2 (6 bases). Germline CDR1 is GTSNPN and CDR2 is SVGIG (reference sequence). Trimming removed 0 bases at V and 3 bases at J, with 9 bases between. The CDR3 has 14 amino acids. The CDR3 region is CAWSVLRDYNEQFF. The CDR3 nucleotides read TGTGCCTGGAGTGTACTGCGGGACTACAATGAGCAGTTCTTC.

This clonotype was seen repeatedly, ten times or more. The chain joins TRBV5-5 to TRBJ2-2; 7 bases agree with TRBD1. The CDR3 loop spans 16 amino acids. Germline-derived CDR1 and CDR2 are SGHKS and YYEKEE (reference sequence). J gave up 8 bases and V 4 bases, and 14 bases lay outside the gene matches. The CDR3 loop is CASSTGQALLEGELFF. For the CDR3, the DNA is TGTGCCAGCAGCACCGGACAGGCCCTACTAGAAGGGGAGCTGTTTTTT.

This clonotype was picked up many times. The chain recombines TRBV11-2 with TRBJ2-5; 8 bases align to TRBD1. Trimming at V came to 1 base and at J to 3 bases, leaving 4 bases not matched to a gene. The germline gives CDR1 SGHAT, CDR2 FQNNGV. The CDR3 is made up of 15 amino acids. CDR3 residues: CASSLGATGEETQYF. DNA of the CDR3: TGTGCCAGCAGCTTAGGGGCGACAGGGGAAGAGACCCAGTACTTC.

The table lists this clonotype with many counts. The chain employs TRBV7-2 and TRBJ1-1, with D possibly matching TRBD1 (5 bases). V was trimmed by 0 bases and J by 3 bases, leaving 14 bases between them. CDR1 SGHTA and CDR2 FQGNSA come from the germline V gene. CDR3 length: 16 residues. CDR3 in DNA: TGTGCCAGCAGCTTAGCTGGGTTTGAGGGGTACACTGAAGCTTTCTTT. Translating gives CASSLAGFEGYTEAFF.

This clonotype showed up just a few times. This chain links TRBV6-1 with TRBJ2-5, with 8 bases identical to TRBD1. CDR1 is MNHNS, CDR2 SASEGT, per germline. There are 17 residues in the CDR3. Trimming removed 6 bases from V and 4 bases from J; junction bases left unmatched: 16. CDR3 sequence reads: CASRRTGIKKSGETQYF. The CDR3 DNA reads TGTGCCAGCAGAAGGACAGGGATCAAAAAATCGGGAGAGACCCAGTACTTC.

This clonotype appeared many times. V and J are TRBV12-3 or TRBV12-4 and TRBJ1-2, with TRBD1 identical over 7 bases. After removal of 4 bases from V and 3 bases from J, the junction contained 14 bases not matched to a gene. This CDR3 contains 17 residues. This CDR3 is CASSWGLGTAIDYGYTF. CDR3 sequence (DNA): TGTGCCAGCAGTTGGGGCCTCGGGACAGCGATAGACTATGGCTACACCTTC.

This clonotype occurred many times. The V and J genes are TRBV27 and TRBJ2-7, with 8 bases matching TRBD2. Per germline, CDR1 MNHEY and CDR2 SMNVEV (reference sequence). Germline trimming cut 3 bases from V and 6 bases from J; bases unmatched to any gene: 10. This CDR3 is built from 15 residues. CDR3 DNA: TGTGCCAGCAGTTTCACCGGGACTAGGGGACGCGAGCAGTACTTC. It codes for CASSFTGTRGREQYF.

This clonotype was observed a few times. CDR3 region: CASRAGTGNTKNIQYF. CDR3 DNA sequence: TGTGCCAGCAGAGCCGGGACAGGGAATACCAAAAACATTCAGTACTTC. The rearrangement links TRBV2 to TRBJ2-4, with 9 bases aligning to TRBD1. V was pared by 6 bases and J by 2 bases, with 8 bases of the junction left unmatched. CDR3 length: 16 amino acids. Germline values: CDR1 SNHLY, CDR2 FYNNEI.

There are many counts of this clonotype. The V call is TRBV4-1, the J call TRBJ1-1; D unclear. This CDR3 has 13 amino acids. Trimming left V 1 base short and J 8 bases short, with 11 bases between. Germline V gene sequence: CDR1 MGHRA, CDR2 YSYEKL. The DNA for the CDR3 is TGCGCCAGCAGCCAAGCCTCCCGCACGGAAGCTTTCTTT. Its protein is CASSQASRTEAFF.

The chain is built from TRBV28 and TRBJ1-2, with D unclear. The CDR3 runs 14 residues. With 7 bases removed from V and 0 bases from J, the gap between germline ends came to 12 bases. Germline V gene lookup returns CDR1 MDHEN and CDR2 SYDVKM. The CDR3 DNA is TGTGCCAGCACCCTATATTACTCTAACTATGGCTACACCTTC. Its translation: CASTLYYSNYGYTF.

This clonotype was detected ten times or more. This rearrangement joins TRBV3-1 to TRBJ1-5; D remains ambiguous. Germline values: CDR1 LGHDT, CDR2 YNNKEL (reference sequence). V shed 3 bases and J shed 2 bases, with 14 bases lying between them. The CDR3 is 16 amino acids. The CDR3 region is CASSHDTTGGNQPQHF. In DNA, the CDR3 is TGTGCCAGCAGCCACGACACCACCGGGGGCAATCAGCCCCAGCATTTT.

Many counts were recorded for this clonotype. The chain recombines TRBV20-1 with TRBJ2-7; D is unresolved. CDR1 DFQATT and CDR2 SNEGSKA come from the germline V gene (reference sequence). The CDR3 loop spans 13 amino acids. V was shortened by 6 bases and J by 0 bases, with 12 bases between the two germline ends. DNA for the CDR3: TGCAGTGCCGACGGCGCGGCCTCCTACGAGCAGTACTTC. Translating gives CSADGAASYEQYF.

This clonotype has just a few counts. The chain carries TRBV7-9 and TRBJ2-3; a weak D match, TRBD1 (5 bases). Germline V gene sequence: CDR1 SEHNR, CDR2 FQNEAQ (reference sequence). The CDR3 consists of 14 residues. With 8 bases removed from V and 4 bases from J, the gap between germline ends came to 16 bases. The CDR3 loop is CASGLQGGADTQYF. The DNA of the CDR3 is TGTGCCAGCGGGCTTCAGGGTGGCGCAGATACGCAGTATTTT.

This clonotype was observed at least ten times. The chain recombines TRBV6-5 with TRBJ1-2; D gene ambiguous. CDR1 MNHEY and CDR2 SVGAGI come from the germline V gene. Deletions cut 0 bases from V and 4 bases from J, with 12 bases between. The CDR3 sequence is 15 residues long. CDR3 residues: CASSYSIGELYGYTF. The CDR3 region has the DNA TGTGCCAGCAGTTACTCGATTGGGGAGCTCTATGGCTACACCTTC.

This clonotype was recorded at least ten times. The chain carries TRBV18 and TRBJ1-1; a weak D match, TRBD1 (5 bases). Germline V gives CDR1 KGHSH, CDR2 LQKENI. With 3 bases removed from V and 4 bases from J, the gap between germline ends came to 15 bases. The CDR3 extends over 15 amino acids. The CDR3, as DNA: TGTGCCAGCTCACCTACAGGAACAGGATCCACTGAAGCTTTCTTT. It encodes CASSPTGTGSTEAFF. Complete variable domain (other parts from reference TRBV18 and TRBJ1-1): NAGVMQNPRHLVRRRGQEARLRCSPMKGHSHVYWYRQLPEEGLKFMVYLQKENIIDESGMPKERFSAEFPKEGPSILRIQQVVRGDSAAYFCASSPTGTGSTEAFFGQGTRLTVV.

This clonotype was recorded many times. The chain combines TRBV4-1 with TRBJ2-7; the D gene is possibly TRBD2 (5 bases). Trimming cost V 1 base and J 7 bases, with 14 bases left between them. This CDR3 is built from 14 residues. CDR1 is MGHRA and CDR2 is YSYEKL in the germline V gene. The CDR3 coding sequence is TGCGCCAGCAGCCAAGTCCCACGGGGTGGGGAGCAGTACTTC. Translating it yields CASSQVPRGGEQYF.

This clonotype showed up many times. The V call is TRBV28, the J call TRBJ2-7; 13 positions agree with TRBD2. Trimming removed 5 bases from V and 3 bases from J; junction bases left unmatched: 16. The germline gives CDR1 MDHEN, CDR2 SYDVKM. The CDR3 contains 19 residues. As DNA, the CDR3 is TGTGCCAGCAGTCTGGGACTAGCGGGAAACCGGTTCGATCGCTACGAGCAGTACTTC. It specifies CASSLGLAGNRFDRYEQYF.

This clonotype was seen repeatedly, ten times or more. CDR3 sequence reads: CASSPTVTGELFF. DNA of the CDR3: TGTGCCAGCAGCCCTACGGTCACCGGGGAGCTGTTTTTT. The gene calls are TRBV18 and TRBJ2-2; no clear D. V lost 8 bases to trimming and J lost 4 bases, with 11 bases between them. The CDR3 runs 13 residues. The germline gives CDR1 KGHSH, CDR2 LQKENI.

This clonotype was seen ten or more times. The chain combines TRBV29-1 with TRBJ2-5; D is ambiguous. This CDR3 region has 12 residues. V lost 7 bases to trimming and J lost 1 base, with 10 bases between them. CDR1 and CDR2 (germline): SQVTM, ANQGSEA. The CDR3 region is CSAKHSQETQYF. The CDR3 region has the DNA TGCAGCGCGAAACACAGCCAAGAGACCCAGTACTTC.

This clonotype was counted at least ten times. The rearrangement links TRBV30 to TRBJ1-2, with TRBD1 as a possible D gene (6 bases). This CDR3 is 16 amino acids long. CDR1 is GTSNPN, CDR2 SVGIG, per germline (reference sequence). V lost 4 bases and J 4 bases, leaving 22 bases between the germline ends. CDR3 DNA: TGTGCCTGGACCCGTCGGACAGACCTAGCTGGCTATGGCTACACCTTC. As protein: CAWTRRTDLAGYGYTF.

Only one count was recorded for this clonotype. This CDR3 reads CASSIGRSQPQHF. As DNA, the CDR3 is TGTGCCAGTAGTATTGGAAGGAGCCAGCCCCAGCATTTT. The chain couples TRBV19 to TRBJ1-5, with D hard to call. Per germline, CDR1 LNHDA and CDR2 SQIVND (reference sequence). CDR3 size: 13 residues. Trimming shortened V by 3 bases and J by 7 bases, and 10 bases separated the two germline ends.

This clonotype has at least ten counts. This rearrangement joins TRBV2 to TRBJ1-2, with a weak D call TRBD1 (6 bases). Germline V gives CDR1 SNHLY, CDR2 FYNNEI. V dropped 9 bases and J dropped 4 bases, with 21 bases sitting between them. CDR3 size: 15 residues. The CDR3 DNA follows: TGTGCCAGTGGGGGCCAGGGAGGTTTCTTCTATGGCTACACCTTC. Protein: CASGGQGGFFYGYTF.

At least ten counts were recorded for this clonotype. The chain carries TRBV6-1 and TRBJ1-3, with D unclear. In germline, CDR1 is MNHNS, CDR2 SASEGT. Trimming pared 6 bases from V and 0 bases from J, leaving 12 bases between. This CDR3 comprises 15 residues. The CDR3 reads CASSPAHISGNTIYF. CDR3 coding DNA: TGTGCCAGCAGCCCCGCTCATATCTCTGGAAACACCATATATTTT.